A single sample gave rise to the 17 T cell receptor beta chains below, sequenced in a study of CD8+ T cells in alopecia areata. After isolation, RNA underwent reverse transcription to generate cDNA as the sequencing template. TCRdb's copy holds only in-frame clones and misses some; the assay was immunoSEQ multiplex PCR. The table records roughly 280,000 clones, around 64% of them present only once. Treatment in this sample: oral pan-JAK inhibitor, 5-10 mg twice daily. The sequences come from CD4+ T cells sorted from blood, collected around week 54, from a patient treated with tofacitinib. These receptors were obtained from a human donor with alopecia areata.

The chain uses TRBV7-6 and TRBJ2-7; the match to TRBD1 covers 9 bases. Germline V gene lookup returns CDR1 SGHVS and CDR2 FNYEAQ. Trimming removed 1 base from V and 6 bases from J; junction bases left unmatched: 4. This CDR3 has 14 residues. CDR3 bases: TGTGCCAGCAGCTTAGACAGGGGGCTGGGCGAGCAGTACTTC. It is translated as CASSLDRGLGEQYF.

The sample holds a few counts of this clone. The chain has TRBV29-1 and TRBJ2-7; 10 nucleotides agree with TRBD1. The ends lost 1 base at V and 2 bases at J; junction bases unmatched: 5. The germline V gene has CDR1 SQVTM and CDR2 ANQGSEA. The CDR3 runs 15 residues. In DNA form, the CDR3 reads TGCAGCGTTGAAGGGACAGGGGGATTCACCTACGAGCAGTACTTC. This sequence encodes CSVEGTGGFTYEQYF.

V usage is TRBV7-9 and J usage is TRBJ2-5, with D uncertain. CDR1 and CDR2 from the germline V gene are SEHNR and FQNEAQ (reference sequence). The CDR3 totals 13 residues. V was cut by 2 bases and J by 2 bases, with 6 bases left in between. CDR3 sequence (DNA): TGTGCCAGCAGCTTATTATCGCAAGAGACCCAGTACTTC. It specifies CASSLLSQETQYF.

The CDR3: CAWSGIATTVYGYTF. The CDR3 DNA sequence: TGTGCCTGGAGCGGGATAGCTACAACCGTGTACGGCTACACCTTC. The chain joins TRBV30 to TRBJ1-2; D uncertain. Trimming stripped 3 bases from V and 8 bases from J, with 22 bases between. The germline CDR1 and CDR2 sequences are GTSNPN and SVGIG (reference sequence). This CDR3 region has 15 residues.

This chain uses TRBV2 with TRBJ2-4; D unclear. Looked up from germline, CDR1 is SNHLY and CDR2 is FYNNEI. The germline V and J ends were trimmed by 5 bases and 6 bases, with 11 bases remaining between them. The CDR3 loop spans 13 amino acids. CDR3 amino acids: CASSSSLGNIQYF. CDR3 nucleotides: TGTGCCAGCAGTAGCAGCTTAGGAAACATTCAGTACTTC.

This CDR3 is CASSQVLGGYEQYF. DNA of the CDR3: TGCGCCAGCAGCCAAGTGCTAGGGGGGTACGAGCAGTACTTC. The chain links TRBV4-3 to TRBJ2-7; D tentatively reads TRBD1 or TRBD2 (6 bases each). V was shortened by 1 base and J by 4 bases, with 11 bases between the two germline ends. Germline lookup yields CDR1 LGHNA and CDR2 YSLEER. The CDR3 is 14 amino acids.

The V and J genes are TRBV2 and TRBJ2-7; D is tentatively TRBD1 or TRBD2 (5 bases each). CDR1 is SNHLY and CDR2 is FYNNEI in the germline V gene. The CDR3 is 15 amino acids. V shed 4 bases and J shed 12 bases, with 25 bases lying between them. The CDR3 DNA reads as TGTGCCAGCAGTGCGTCTTCCGGGGCCCTCAAGACCCGGTACTTC. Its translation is CASSASSGALKTRYF.

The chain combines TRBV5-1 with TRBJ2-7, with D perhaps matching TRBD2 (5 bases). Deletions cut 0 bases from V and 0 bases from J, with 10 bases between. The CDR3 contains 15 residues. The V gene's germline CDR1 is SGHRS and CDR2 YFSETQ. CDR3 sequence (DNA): TGCGCCAGCAGCTTGGAAGGGAGAAGCTCCTACGAGCAGTACTTC. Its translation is CASSLEGRSSYEQYF.

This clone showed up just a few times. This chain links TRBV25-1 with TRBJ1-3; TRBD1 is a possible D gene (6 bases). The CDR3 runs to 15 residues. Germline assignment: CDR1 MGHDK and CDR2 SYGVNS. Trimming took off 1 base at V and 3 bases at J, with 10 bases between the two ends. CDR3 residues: CASSESSTGGNTIYF. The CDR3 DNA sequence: TGTGCCAGCAGTGAATCTTCGACAGGTGGAAACACCATATATTTT.

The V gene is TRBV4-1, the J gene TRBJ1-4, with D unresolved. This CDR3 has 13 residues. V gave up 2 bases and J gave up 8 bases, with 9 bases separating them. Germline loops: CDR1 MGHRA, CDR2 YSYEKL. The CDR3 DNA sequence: TGCGCCAGCAGCCAACTCGGACGGGAAAAACTGTTTTTT. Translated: CASSQLGREKLFF.

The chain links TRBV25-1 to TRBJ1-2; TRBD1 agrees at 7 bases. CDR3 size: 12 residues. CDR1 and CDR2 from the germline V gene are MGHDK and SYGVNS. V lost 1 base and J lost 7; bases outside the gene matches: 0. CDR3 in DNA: TGTGCCAGCAGTGAATGGGACAGTGGCTACACCTTC. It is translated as CASSEWDSGYTF.

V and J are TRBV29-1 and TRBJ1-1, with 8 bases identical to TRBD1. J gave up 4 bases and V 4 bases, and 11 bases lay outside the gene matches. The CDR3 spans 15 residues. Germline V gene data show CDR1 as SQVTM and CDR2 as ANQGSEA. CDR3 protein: CSVGRGVGTGTEAFF. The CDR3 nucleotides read TGCAGCGTTGGCCGGGGAGTGGGGACAGGCACTGAAGCTTTCTTT.

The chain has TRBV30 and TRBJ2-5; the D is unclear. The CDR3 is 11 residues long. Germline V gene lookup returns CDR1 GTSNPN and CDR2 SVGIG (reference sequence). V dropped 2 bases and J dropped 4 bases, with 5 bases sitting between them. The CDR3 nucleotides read TGTGCCTGGAGTTTCGGAGAGACCCAGTACTTC. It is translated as CAWSFGETQYF.

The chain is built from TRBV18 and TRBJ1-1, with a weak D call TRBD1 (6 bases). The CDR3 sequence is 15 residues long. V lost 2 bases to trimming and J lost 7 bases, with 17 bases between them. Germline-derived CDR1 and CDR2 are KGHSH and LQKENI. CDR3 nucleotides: TGTGCCAGCTCACCAGGATGGGGGGCGCAGGGTGAAGCTTTCTTT. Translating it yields CASSPGWGAQGEAFF.

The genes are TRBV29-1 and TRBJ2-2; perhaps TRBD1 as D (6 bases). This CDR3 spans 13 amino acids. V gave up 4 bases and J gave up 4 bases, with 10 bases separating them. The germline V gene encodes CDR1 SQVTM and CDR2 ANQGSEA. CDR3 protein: CSVVGARTGELFF. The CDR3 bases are TGCAGCGTTGTGGGGGCGCGCACCGGGGAGCTGTTTTTT.

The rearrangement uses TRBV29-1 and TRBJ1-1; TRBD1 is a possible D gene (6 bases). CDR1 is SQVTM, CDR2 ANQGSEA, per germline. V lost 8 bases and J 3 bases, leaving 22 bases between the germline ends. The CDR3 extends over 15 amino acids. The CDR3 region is CSMWGPHRADTEAFF. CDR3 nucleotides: TGCAGCATGTGGGGCCCCCACAGGGCTGACACTGAAGCTTTCTTT.

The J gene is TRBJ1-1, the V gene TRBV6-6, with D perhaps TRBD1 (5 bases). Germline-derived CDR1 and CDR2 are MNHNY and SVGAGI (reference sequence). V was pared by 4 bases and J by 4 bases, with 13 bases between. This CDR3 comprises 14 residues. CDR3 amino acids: CASSSSIGTTEAFF. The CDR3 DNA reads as TGTGCCAGCAGTTCCTCCATCGGGACCACTGAAGCTTTCTTT.